This T cell receptor (beta chain) stems from a study of cytomegalovirus exposure and HLA in healthy donors. Findings and caveats of the study: The authors excluded some V segments, including TRBV6-2 and TRBV6-3, as indistinguishable. Analysis performed later showed TCR beta chains linked to HLA being more clonally expanded than equally common others. The study designated 150 or so TCR beta chains cytomegalovirus-associated. Later analysis showed most CMV-associated TCR beta chains appearing HLA-restricted.

With regard to this clone: Antigen unknown.

60 Vbeta and 13 Jbeta primers were used in PCR. TCRdb's copy holds only in-frame clones and misses some; the assay was immunoSEQ multiplex PCR. The sample has over 120,000 clones; roughly 10% are singletons. Germline loops: CDR1 MNHEY, CDR2 SMNVEV (reference sequence). This CDR3 is built from 18 residues. With 4 bases removed from V and 5 bases from J, the gap between germline ends came to 27 bases. This receptor was identified in a man over 45 in good health and CMV-seronegative. Sequenced sample: PBMCs. V gene TRBV27 combines with J gene TRBJ2-7; the D gene is possibly TRBD1 (6 bases). The CDR3 loop reads CASSSPDSWGSRGNEQYF. CDR3 bases: TGTGCCAGCAGTTCCCCAGACAGTTGGGGGAGTAGGGGGAACGAGCAGTACTTC.